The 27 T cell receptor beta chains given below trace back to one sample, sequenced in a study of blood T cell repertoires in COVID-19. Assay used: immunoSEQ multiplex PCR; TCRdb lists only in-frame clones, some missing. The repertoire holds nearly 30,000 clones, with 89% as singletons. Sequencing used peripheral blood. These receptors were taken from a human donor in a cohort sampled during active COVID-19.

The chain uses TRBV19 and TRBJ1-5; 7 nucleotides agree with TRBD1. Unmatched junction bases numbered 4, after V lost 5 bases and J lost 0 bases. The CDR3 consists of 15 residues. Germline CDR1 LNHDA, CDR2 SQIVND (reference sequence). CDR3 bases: TGTGCCAGTAGTGGGACAGTCAATAGCAATCAGCCCCAGCATTTT. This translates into CASSGTVNSNQPQHF.

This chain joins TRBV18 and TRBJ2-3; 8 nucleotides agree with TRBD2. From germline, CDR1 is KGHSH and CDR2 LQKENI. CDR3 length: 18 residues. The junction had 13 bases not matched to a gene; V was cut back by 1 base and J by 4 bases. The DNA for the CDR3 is TGTGCCAGCTCACCACTCGGGGGAGCGGGGGCCCTCCCAGATACGCAGTATTTT. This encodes CASSPLGGAGALPDTQYF.

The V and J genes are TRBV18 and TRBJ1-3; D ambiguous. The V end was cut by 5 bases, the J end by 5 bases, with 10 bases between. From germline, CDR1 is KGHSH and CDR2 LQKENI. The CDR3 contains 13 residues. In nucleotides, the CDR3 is TGTGCCAGCTCATCGGACGGGAGAAACACCATATATTTT. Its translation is CASSSDGRNTIYF. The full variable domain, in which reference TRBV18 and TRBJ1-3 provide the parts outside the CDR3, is NAGVMQNPRHLVRRRGQEARLRCSPMKGHSHVYWYRQLPEEGLKFMVYLQKENIIDESGMPKERFSAEFPKEGPSILRIQQVVRGDSAAYFCASSSDGRNTIYFGEGSWLTVV.

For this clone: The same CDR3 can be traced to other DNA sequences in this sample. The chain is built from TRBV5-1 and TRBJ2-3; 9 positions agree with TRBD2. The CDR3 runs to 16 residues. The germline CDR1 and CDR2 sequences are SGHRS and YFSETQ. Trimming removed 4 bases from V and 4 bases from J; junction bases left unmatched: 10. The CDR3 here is CASSPAGGGRADTQYF. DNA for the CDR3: TGCGCCAGCAGCCCGGCGGGGGGGGGTCGGGCAGATACGCAGTATTTT.

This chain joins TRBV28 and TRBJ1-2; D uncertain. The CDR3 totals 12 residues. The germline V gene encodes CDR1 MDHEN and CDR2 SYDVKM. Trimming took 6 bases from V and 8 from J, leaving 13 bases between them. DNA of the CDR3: TGTGCCAGCAGCTGGTTCGAGGGCGGCTACACCTTC. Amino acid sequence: CASSWFEGGYTF.

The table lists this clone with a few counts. The CDR3 region has the DNA TGTGCCAGCAGCCCCTGGACAGGGGGCGAGGTAGCTTTCTTT. This encodes CASSPWTGGEVAFF. The chain recombines TRBV7-9 with TRBJ1-1, with 11 bases aligning to TRBD1. Germline CDR1 SEHNR, CDR2 FQNEAQ (reference sequence). V was clipped by 5 bases and J by 10 bases; unmatched bases: 9. This CDR3 is built from 14 residues.

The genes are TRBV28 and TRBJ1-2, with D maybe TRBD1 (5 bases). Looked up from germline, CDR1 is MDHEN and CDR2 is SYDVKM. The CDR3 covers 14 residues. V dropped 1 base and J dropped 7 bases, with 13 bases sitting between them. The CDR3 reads CASSLSGRDSGYTF. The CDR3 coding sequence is TGTGCCAGCAGTTTATCGGGCAGGGACTCTGGCTACACCTTC.

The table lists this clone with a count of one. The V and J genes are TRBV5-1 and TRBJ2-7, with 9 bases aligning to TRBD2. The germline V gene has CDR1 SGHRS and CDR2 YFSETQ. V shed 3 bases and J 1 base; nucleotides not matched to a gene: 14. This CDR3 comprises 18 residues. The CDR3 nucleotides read TGCGCCAGCAGCTCCGACCGTGGGCGGGGGGGCCAGTCCTACGAGCAGTACTTC. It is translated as CASSSDRGRGGQSYEQYF.

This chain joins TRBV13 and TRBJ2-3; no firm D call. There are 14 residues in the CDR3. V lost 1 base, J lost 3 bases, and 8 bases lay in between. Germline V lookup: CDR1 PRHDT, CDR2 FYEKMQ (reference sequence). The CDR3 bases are TGTGCCAGCAGCTTAGAGGCAGGAACAGATACGCAGTATTTT. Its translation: CASSLEAGTDTQYF. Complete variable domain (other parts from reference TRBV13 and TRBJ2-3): AAGVIQSPRHLIKEKRETATLKCYPIPRHDTVYWYQQGPGQDPQFLISFYEKMQSDKGSIPDRFSAQQFSDYHSELNMSSLELGDSALYFCASSLEAGTDTQYFGPGTRLTVL.

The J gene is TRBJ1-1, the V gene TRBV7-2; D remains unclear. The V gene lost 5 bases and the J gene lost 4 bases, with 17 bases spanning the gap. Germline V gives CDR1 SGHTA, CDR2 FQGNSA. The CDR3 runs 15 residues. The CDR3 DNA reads TGTGCCAGCAGCACAGCGGGTTCATTGGGCACTGAAGCTTTCTTT. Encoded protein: CASSTAGSLGTEAFF.

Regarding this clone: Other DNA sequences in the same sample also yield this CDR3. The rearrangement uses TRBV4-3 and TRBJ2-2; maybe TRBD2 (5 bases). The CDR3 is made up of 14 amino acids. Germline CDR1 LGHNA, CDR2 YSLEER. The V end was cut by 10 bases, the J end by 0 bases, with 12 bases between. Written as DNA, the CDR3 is TGCGCCACCACGGGGAACGCGAACACCGGGGAGCTGTTTTTT. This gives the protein CATTGNANTGELFF.

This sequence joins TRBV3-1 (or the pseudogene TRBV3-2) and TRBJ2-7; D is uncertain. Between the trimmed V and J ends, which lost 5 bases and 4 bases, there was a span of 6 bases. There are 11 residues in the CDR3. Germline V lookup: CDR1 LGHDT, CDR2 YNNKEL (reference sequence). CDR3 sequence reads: CASSSFYEQYF. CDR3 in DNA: TGTGCCAGCAGCTCCTTTTACGAGCAGTACTTC.

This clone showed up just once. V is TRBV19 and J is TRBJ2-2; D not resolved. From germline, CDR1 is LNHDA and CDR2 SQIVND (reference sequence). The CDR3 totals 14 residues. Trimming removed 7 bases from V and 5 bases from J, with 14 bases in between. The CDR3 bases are TGTGCCAGTACTATGTCACATCCTACCGGGGAGCTGTTTTTT. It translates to CASTMSHPTGELFF.

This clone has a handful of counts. For the CDR3, the DNA is TGTGCCACCAGCAGAGAGTATGGGGCACAGCCCCAGCATTTT. Its protein product is CATSREYGAQPQHF. The V gene is TRBV15, the J gene TRBJ1-5; possible D gene TRBD1, 5 bases. In germline, CDR1 is LNHNV, CDR2 YYDKDF (reference sequence). The CDR3 totals 14 residues. The V and J ends lost 0 bases and 7 bases respectively, with 10 bases between them.

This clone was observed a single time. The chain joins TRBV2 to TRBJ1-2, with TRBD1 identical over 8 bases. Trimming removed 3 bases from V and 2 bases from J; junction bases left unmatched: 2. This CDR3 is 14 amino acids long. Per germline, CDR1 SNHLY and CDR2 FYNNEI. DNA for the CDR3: TGTGCCAGCAGTGATACAGGGGGGAACTATGGCTACACCTTC. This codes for CASSDTGGNYGYTF.

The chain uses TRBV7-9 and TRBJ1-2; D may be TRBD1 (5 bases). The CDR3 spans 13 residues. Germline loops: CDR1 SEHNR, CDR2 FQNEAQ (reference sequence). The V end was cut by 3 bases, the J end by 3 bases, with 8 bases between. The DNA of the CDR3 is TGTGCCAGCAGCTTCAGGGTTGACTATGGCTACACCTTC. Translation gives CASSFRVDYGYTF.

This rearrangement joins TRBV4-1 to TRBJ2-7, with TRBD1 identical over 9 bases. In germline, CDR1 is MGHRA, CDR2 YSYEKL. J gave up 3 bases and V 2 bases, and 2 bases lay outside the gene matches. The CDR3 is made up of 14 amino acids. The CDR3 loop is CASSQTGQGYEQYF. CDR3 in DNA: TGCGCCAGCAGCCAAACGGGACAGGGCTACGAGCAGTACTTC.

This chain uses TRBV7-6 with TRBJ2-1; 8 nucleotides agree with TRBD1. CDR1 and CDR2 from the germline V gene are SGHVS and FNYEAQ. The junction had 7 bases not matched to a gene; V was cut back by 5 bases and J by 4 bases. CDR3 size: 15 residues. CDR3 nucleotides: TGTGCCAGCAGCCGCGGACAGGGAGTTTACAATGAGCAGTTCTTC. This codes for CASSRGQGVYNEQFF.

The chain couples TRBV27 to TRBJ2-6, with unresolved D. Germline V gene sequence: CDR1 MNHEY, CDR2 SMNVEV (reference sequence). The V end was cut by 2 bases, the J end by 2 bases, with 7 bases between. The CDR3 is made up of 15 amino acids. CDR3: CASSLARAGANVLTF. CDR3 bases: TGTGCCAGCAGTTTAGCACGGGCTGGGGCCAACGTCCTGACTTTC.

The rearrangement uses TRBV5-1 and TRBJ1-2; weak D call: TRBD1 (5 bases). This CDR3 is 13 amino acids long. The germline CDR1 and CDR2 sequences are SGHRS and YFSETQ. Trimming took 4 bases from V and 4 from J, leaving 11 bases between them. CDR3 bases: TGCGCCAGCAGCCCGGGGGGGTCCTATGGCTACACCTTC. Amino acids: CASSPGGSYGYTF.

The chain's CDR3 is CASSTGITEAFF. CDR3 nucleotide sequence: TGTGCCAGCAGTACGGGGATCACTGAAGCTTTCTTT. This chain links TRBV27 with TRBJ1-1, with D unclear. The CDR3 runs 12 residues. V was cut by 5 bases and J by 4 bases, with 8 bases left in between. From germline, CDR1 is MNHEY and CDR2 SMNVEV (reference sequence).

CDR3 sequence reads: CASSDRGRLETQYF. CDR3 coding DNA: TGCGCCAGCAGTGATAGGGGGCGCCTAGAGACCCAGTACTTC. V is TRBV10-2 and J is TRBJ2-5, with 7 bases that match TRBD1. The germline V gene has CDR1 WSHSY and CDR2 SAAADI. V trimming: 3 bases; J trimming: 4 bases; junction bases outside the gene matches: 5. The CDR3 runs to 14 residues.

CDR3 DNA: TGTGCCAGCAGTTTTGGCAGAAGCAATCAGCCCCAGCATTTT. Its protein is CASSFGRSNQPQHF. The chain joins TRBV28 to TRBJ1-5, with D hard to call. The V gene's germline CDR1 is MDHEN and CDR2 SYDVKM. The CDR3 loop spans 14 amino acids. V was cut by 3 bases and J by 1 base, with 7 bases left in between.

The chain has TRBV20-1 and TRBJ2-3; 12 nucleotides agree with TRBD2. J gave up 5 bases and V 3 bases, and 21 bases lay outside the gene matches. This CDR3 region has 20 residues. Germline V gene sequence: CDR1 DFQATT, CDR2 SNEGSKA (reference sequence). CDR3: CSASIHSGLAGGPVLDTQYF. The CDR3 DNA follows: TGCAGTGCTAGTATCCATTCAGGGCTAGCGGGGGGGCCAGTTCTAGATACGCAGTATTTT.

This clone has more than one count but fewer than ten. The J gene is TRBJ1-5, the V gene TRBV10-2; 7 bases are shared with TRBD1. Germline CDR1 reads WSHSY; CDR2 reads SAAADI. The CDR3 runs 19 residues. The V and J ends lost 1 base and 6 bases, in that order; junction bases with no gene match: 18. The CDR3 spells CASSEYQTGISPGGQPQHF. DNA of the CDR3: TGCGCCAGCAGTGAGTACCAGACAGGGATCTCTCCAGGGGGTCAGCCCCAGCATTTT.

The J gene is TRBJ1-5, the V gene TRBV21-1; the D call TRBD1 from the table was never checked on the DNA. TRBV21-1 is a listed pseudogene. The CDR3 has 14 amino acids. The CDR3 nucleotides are TGTGCCAGCAACCAGACAGGAGACAATCAGCCCCAGCATTTT. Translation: CASNQTGDNQPQHF.

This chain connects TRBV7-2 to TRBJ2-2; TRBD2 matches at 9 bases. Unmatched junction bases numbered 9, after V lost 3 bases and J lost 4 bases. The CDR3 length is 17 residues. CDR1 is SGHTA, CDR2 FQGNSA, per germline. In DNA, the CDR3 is TGTGCCAGCAGCTTTATCATAGCGGGGGAGCGCACCGGGGAGCTGTTTTTT. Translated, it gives CASSFIIAGERTGELFF.